What follows are 8 T cell receptor beta chains derived from one specimen sequenced in a study of blood T cells in healthy people across ages. Next came a second PCR, run for about 7 to 12 cycles, which used a sample-barcoded 5' primer along with a J-beta primer mix. TCRdb itself ran the 5' RACE reads through MiXCR, one entry per CDR3 protein. The sample carries about 800,000 distinct CDR3 sequences, roughly 25% recorded once. The sample was also reused in another study, on T cells of mothers and their children.

Sample: blood. The receptors were sampled from a boy aged 5-17 years in good health.

The rearrangement uses TRBV6-6 and TRBJ2-7, with 7 bases identical to TRBD1. Germline V lookup: CDR1 MNHNY, CDR2 SVGAGI (reference sequence). Trimming cost V 5 bases and J 2 bases; bases outside gene matches: 6. The CDR3 is 14 residues long. The DNA of the CDR3 is TGTGCCAGCAGTAACCGACAGGGCCCCTACGAGCAGTACTTC. It is translated as CASSNRQGPYEQYF.

The chain uses TRBV29-1 and TRBJ2-5; possible D gene TRBD2, 5 bases. The DNA end favors TRBJ2-7, so the J call may be wrong. Germline CDR1 and CDR2: SQVTM and ANQGSEA. There are 13 residues in the CDR3. The CDR3 loop is CSVYSEEDYEQYF. The CDR3 region has the DNA TGCAGCGTTTATAGCGAGGAGGACTACGAGCAGTACTTC.

This chain connects TRBV5-1 to TRBJ2-7, with D possibly TRBD2 on 6 matching bases. The CDR3 is 16 residues long. Germline CDR1 and CDR2: SGHRS and YFSETQ. V was trimmed by 2 bases and J by 6 bases, leaving 21 bases between them. CDR3 nucleotides: TGCGCCAGCAGCTTCGCTCCGGGACTGGGGACGGGCGAGCAGTACTTC. Protein product: CASSFAPGLGTGEQYF. The full variable domain, completed using reference TRBV5-1 and TRBJ2-7, is KAGVTQTPRYLIKTRGQQVTLSCSPISGHRSVSWYQQTPGQGLQFLFEYFSETQRNKGNFPGRFSGRQFSNSRSEMNVSTLELGDSALYLCASSFAPGLGTGEQYFGPGTRLTVT.

In this sample, this clonotype turned up many times. This chain's CDR3 is CASSLWGSSYNEQFF. The CDR3 coding sequence is TGTGCCAGCAGTTTGTGGGGGAGCTCCTACAATGAGCAGTTCTTC. This rearrangement joins TRBV6-2 or TRBV6-3 to TRBJ2-1; perhaps D is TRBD1 or TRBD2 (5 bases each). Germline loops: CDR1 MNHEY, CDR2 SVGEGT. The CDR3 covers 15 residues. With 4 bases removed from V and 0 bases from J, the gap between germline ends came to 10 bases.

This rearrangement joins TRBV12-3 or TRBV12-4 to TRBJ1-1; possible D gene TRBD1, 5 bases. V dropped 5 bases and J dropped 12 bases, with 16 bases sitting between them. The CDR3 has 12 amino acids. The CDR3 protein is CASSDQGVGTFF. In DNA, the CDR3 is TGTGCCAGCAGTGACCAAGGGGTGGGAACTTTCTTT.

This clonotype was seen only a few times. This chain links TRBV7-6 with TRBJ1-1; no reliable D call. In germline, CDR1 is SGHVS, CDR2 FNYEAQ. V lost 5 bases and J lost 4, with 17 bases in between. This CDR3 region has 15 residues. The CDR3 DNA follows: TGTGCCAGCAGCAGAGCCAGGACGGCGGGCACTGAAGCTTTCTTT. The encoded protein is CASSRARTAGTEAFF.

The V gene is TRBV20-1, the J gene TRBJ2-5, with TRBD1 identical over 9 bases. The closer fit of TRBJ2-7 to the DNA end suggests the J call may be wrong. The CDR3 totals 13 residues. CDR1 is DFQATT and CDR2 is SNEGSKA in the germline V gene (reference sequence). The CDR3: CSATGTGTYEQYF. As DNA, the CDR3 is TGCAGTGCTACCGGGACAGGGACCTACGAGCAGTACTTC.

The chain has TRBV12-3 or TRBV12-4 and TRBJ2-5; D unclear. CDR3 size: 13 residues. Trimming took 0 bases from V and 5 from J, leaving 7 bases between them. The CDR3 here is CASSLAKVETQYF. CDR3 nucleotide sequence: TGTGCCAGCAGTTTAGCGAAGGTTGAGACCCAGTACTTC.